This TCR beta chain was recovered during a study of blood T cell repertoires in COVID-19. Study-wide background: Samples came from the United States, Italy and Spain, spanning acute and convalescent COVID-19.

In the original analysis: Amplification of reference gene primers provided the estimated nucleated cell counts. Sequencing used immunoSEQ multiplex PCR; TCRdb keeps in-frame clones, though not all of them. That table supplies the V and J calls and clone size; D and trimming were determined from the DNA. Seen here are approximately 140,000 clones, about 87% observed once, and the top ten hold roughly a tenth. The sample consisted of peripheral blood. This sequence was found in a man between 60 and 75 years old with active or convalescent COVID-19.

CDR3 sequence reads: CASRIRDRGQEQYF. In nucleotides, the CDR3 is TGTGCCAGCAGAATCCGGGACAGGGGGCAAGAGCAGTACTTC. The chain couples TRBV28 to TRBJ2-7; 12 nucleotides align to TRBD1. Germline V gene sequence: CDR1 MDHEN, CDR2 SYDVKM. This CDR3 region has 14 residues. With 6 bases clipped from V and 7 bases from J, the junction kept 7 bases outside the gene matches.